These 19 T cell receptor beta chains were sequenced from one sample in a study of T cell clonality in common variable immunodeficiency. Clones were read by immunoSEQ multiplex PCR, and TCRdb kept only the in-frame ones, dropping some. The sample was found to contain 35,000 to 50,000 clones, and every one recurs. The material sequenced was peripheral blood mononuclear cells. These receptors all stem from a person between 18 and 75 years old in good health.

This clone has a count of ten or more. CDR3 DNA, as far as it was read: TGTGCCAGCAGCGACAGGGGAAGCTCCTACAATGAG. It translates to CASSDRGSSYNE. The full CDR3 is CASSDRGSSYNEQFF. The chain links TRBV3-1 (or the pseudogene TRBV3-2) to TRBJ2-1; 8 nucleotides agree with TRBD1. The DNA ends 3 residues before the CDR3 does, and the rest of the CDR3 is filled in from the germline J gene. Germline CDR1 LGHDT, CDR2 YNNKEL (reference sequence). The CDR3 is made up of 15 amino acids. V trimming: 5 bases; J trimming: 0 bases; junction bases outside the gene matches: 3.

Many counts were recorded for this clone. The sequenced CDR3 bases are TGTGCCAGCTCACCACCGGCAGGGGACAATGAG. Protein sequence: CASSPPAGDNE. The full CDR3 protein is CASSPPAGDNEQFF. The chain couples TRBV18 to TRBJ2-1, with D possibly matching TRBD1 (6 bases). The read stops 3 residues short of the end of the CDR3; the missing end is completed from the germline J gene. The CDR3 runs to 14 residues. CDR1 KGHSH and CDR2 LQKENI come from the germline V gene. Deletions cut 0 bases from V and 5 bases from J, with 8 bases between.

This clone was recorded many times. The read ends 3 residues before the CDR3 terminus; that terminus is restored from the germline J gene. J is TRBJ1-2 and V is TRBV11-2; 9 bases align to TRBD1. Germline CDR1 SGHAT, CDR2 FQNNGV. Unmatched junction bases numbered 7, after V lost 4 bases and J lost 4 bases. This CDR3 comprises 15 residues. CDR3 bases read: TGTGCCAGCAGCTCGATGACAGGGGGGGTCTATGGC. It specifies CASSSMTGGVYG. The whole CDR3 region reads CASSSMTGGVYGYTF.

This clone was detected ten times or more. The DNA ends 3 residues before the CDR3 does, and the rest of the CDR3 is filled in from the germline J gene. V and J are TRBV20-1 and TRBJ2-7; TRBD1 agrees at 12 bases. V lost 6 bases to trimming and J lost 4 bases; unmatched junction nucleotides: 22. The CDR3 length is 19 residues. In germline, CDR1 is DFQATT, CDR2 SNEGSKA (reference sequence). The DNA read from the CDR3 is TGCAGTGCCACATATGCCGGGACAGGGGGCAACCGATTCTCGTACGAG. It is translated as CSATYAGTGGNRFSYE. The complete CDR3 reads CSATYAGTGGNRFSYEQYF.

Many counts were recorded for this clone. The read ends 3 residues early relative to the CDR3; the germline J gene fills the gap. The chain is built from TRBV19 and TRBJ2-3; 16 positions agree with TRBD2. The CDR3 runs to 16 residues. The junction had 3 bases not matched to a gene; V was cut back by 4 bases and J by 5 bases. In germline, CDR1 is LNHDA, CDR2 SQIVND (reference sequence). The CDR3 sequence is CASSTGLAGGIDTQYF. The CDR3 DNA, read in part, is TGTGCCAGTAGTACGGGACTAGCGGGAGGGATAGATACG.

Turning to this clone: The read terminates 3 residues ahead of where the CDR3 ends, so the germline J gene completes it. V usage is TRBV7-3 and J usage is TRBJ1-2, with D possibly matching TRBD1 (6 bases). The germline V gene has CDR1 SGHTA and CDR2 FQGTGA. V shed 0 bases and J shed 0 bases, with 8 bases lying between them. The CDR3 is made up of 15 amino acids. CDR3 protein: CASSLTGASNYGYTF. The sequenced part of the CDR3 DNA is TGTGCCAGCAGCTTAACGGGGGCCTCTAACTATGGC.

This clone was detected only a few times. The read falls 3 residues short of the CDR3 end, and the missing part is taken from the germline J gene. The chain couples TRBV20-1 to TRBJ2-5; 8 nucleotides line up with TRBD1. CDR1 is DFQATT, CDR2 SNEGSKA, per germline (reference sequence). The CDR3 consists of 15 residues. The trim removed 0 bases at V and 1 base at J, leaving 4 bases unmatched. The CDR3 bases that were read are TGCAGTGCTAGAGATGGGGACAGGAGCCAAGAGACC. Its translation is CSARDGDRSQET. The full CDR3 protein is CSARDGDRSQETQYF.

This clone was seen ten or more times. The CDR3 is cut off 3 residues early in the read; its end comes from the germline J gene. The chain combines TRBV14 with TRBJ2-2, with 8 bases identical to TRBD1. The CDR3 is made up of 20 amino acids. The trim removed 4 bases at V and 5 bases at J, leaving 21 bases unmatched. CDR1 is SGHDN, CDR2 FVKESK, per germline. The CDR3 region is CASSPPMRQGKKPGTGELFF. The part of the CDR3 DNA that was read is TGTGCCAGCAGCCCCCCGATGCGACAGGGGAAAAAACCGGGTACCGGGGAG.

At least ten counts were recorded for this clone. The CDR3 is cut off 3 residues early in the read; its end comes from the germline J gene. This chain links TRBV20-1 with TRBJ2-3; tentative D call: TRBD2 (6 bases). CDR1 DFQATT and CDR2 SNEGSKA come from the germline V gene (reference sequence). The CDR3 sequence is 15 residues long. V shed 0 bases and J shed 0 bases, with 10 bases lying between them. The part of the CDR3 DNA that was read is TGCAGTGCTAGAGACGGTAGCGGCAGCACAGATACG. Residues: CSARDGSGSTDT. The complete CDR3 sequence is CSARDGSGSTDTQYF.

This clone showed up many times. Read coverage stops 3 residues before the CDR3 terminus; the germline J gene supplies the remainder. The chain recombines TRBV20-1 with TRBJ1-2; D is possibly TRBD1 (6 bases). The CDR3 has 15 amino acids. CDR1 is DFQATT, CDR2 SNEGSKA, per germline (reference sequence). V was clipped by 7 bases and J by 4 bases, with 22 bases between them. The CDR3: CSGLGGGALGYGYTF. The covered CDR3 bases are TGCAGTGGCCTCGGTGGGGGCGCCCTCGGCTATGGC.

This clone was detected ten times or more. The read ends 3 residues before the CDR3 terminus; that terminus is restored from the germline J gene. The chain couples TRBV7-9 to TRBJ2-1; D gene unclear. Trimming took 3 bases from V and 2 from J, leaving 5 bases between them. CDR3 length: 13 residues. The germline V gene encodes CDR1 SEHNR and CDR2 FQNEAQ (reference sequence). The CDR3 loop reads CASSFPTYNEQFF. The CDR3 bases that were read are TGTGCCAGCAGCTTTCCCACCTACAATGAG.

The sample holds many counts of this clone. Read coverage stops 3 residues before the CDR3 terminus; the germline J gene supplies the remainder. This rearrangement joins TRBV7-6 to TRBJ2-3; 11 bases fit TRBD2. Looked up from germline, CDR1 is SGHVS and CDR2 is FNYEAQ. The V segment lost 2 bases and the J segment 1 base; nucleotides outside the gene matches: 2. The CDR3 spans 16 residues. The CDR3 spells CASSLQTSGGTDTQYF. CDR3 bases read: TGTGCCAGCAGCTTACAGACTAGCGGGGGCACAGATACG.

There are a few counts of this clone. The read finishes 3 residues shy of the CDR3 end, and the germline J gene is used to complete it. The chain couples TRBV7-8 to TRBJ1-1; D gene unclear. This CDR3 contains 14 residues. Deletions cut 1 base from V and 2 bases from J, with 8 bases between. Germline V gives CDR1 SGHVS, CDR2 FQNEAQ. The CDR3 DNA, read in part, is TGTGCCAGCAGCTTAGGGGCTCTTAACACTGAA. This translates into CASSLGALNTE. The whole CDR3 protein is CASSLGALNTEAFF.

Many counts were recorded for this clone. The read falls 3 residues short of the CDR3 end, and the missing part is taken from the germline J gene. This chain uses TRBV15 with TRBJ1-1; D gene unclear. In germline, CDR1 is LNHNV, CDR2 YYDKDF (reference sequence). The V end lost 3 bases, the J end lost 5 bases, and 4 bases lay between the germline ends. CDR3 length: 11 amino acids. The CDR3 bases that were read are TGTGCCACCAGCAGTCGTACTGAA. Encoded protein: CATSSRTE. The CDR3 in its entirety is CATSSRTEAFF. The full variable domain, with the rest looked up from reference TRBV15 and TRBJ1-1, is DAMVIQNPRYQVTQFGKPVTLSCSQTLNHNVMYWYQQKSSQAPKLLFHYYDKDFNNEADTPDNFQSRRPNTSFCFLDIRSPGLGDTAMYLCATSSRTEAFFGQGTRLTVV.

This clone showed up many times. The read gets to within 3 residues of the CDR3 end, and the germline J gene fills in the rest. The sample contains more than one DNA sequence encoding this CDR3. V gene TRBV6-4 combines with J gene TRBJ2-3; 7 bases line up with TRBD2. Germline CDR1 and CDR2: MRHNA and SNTAGT. Unmatched junction bases numbered 0, after V lost 3 bases and J lost 0 bases. The CDR3 covers 14 residues. The CDR3: CASSERGSTDTQYF. The sequenced CDR3 bases are TGTGCCAGCAGTGAGCGGGGGAGCACAGATACG.

This clone was seen ten or more times. The read halts 3 residues ahead of the CDR3 end, with the missing end drawn from the germline J gene. The genes are TRBV7-8 and TRBJ1-1; maybe TRBD1 (6 bases). The CDR3 consists of 12 residues. CDR1 and CDR2 (germline): SGHVS, FQNEAQ. The sequenced part of the CDR3 DNA is TGTGCCAGCAGCTCCGGGACACGCGAA. Its translation: CASSSGTRE. The full CDR3 protein is CASSSGTREAFF.

This clone was detected ten times or more. The read falls 3 residues short of the CDR3 end, and the missing part is taken from the germline J gene. V is TRBV7-2 and J is TRBJ2-5; 10 positions agree with TRBD2. CDR1 and CDR2 (germline): SGHTA, FQGNSA. The J segment lost 5 bases and the V segment lost 3 bases, leaving 0 bases of the junction unmatched. The CDR3 contains 13 residues. This chain's CDR3 is CASSLGLAETQYF. CDR3 DNA, as far as it was read: TGTGCCAGCAGCTTGGGACTAGCGGAGACC.

Regarding this clone: The read falls 3 residues short of the CDR3 end, and the missing part is taken from the germline J gene. The chain uses TRBV5-5 and TRBJ1-2; D is unresolved. CDR3 length: 11 amino acids. Germline CDR1 is SGHKS and CDR2 is YYEKEE (reference sequence). Trimming cost V 3 bases and J 7 bases, with 7 bases left between them. The DNA read from the CDR3 is TGTGCCAGCAGCTCCACGGGTGGC. Amino acids: CASSSTGG. The whole CDR3 protein is CASSSTGGYTF. The full variable domain, with the rest looked up from reference TRBV5-5 and TRBJ1-2, is DAGVTQSPTHLIKTRGQQVTLRCSPISGHKSVSWYQQVLGQGPQFIFQYYEKEERGRGNFPDRFSARQFPNYSSELNVNALLLGDSALYLCASSSTGGYTFGSGTRLTVV.

This clone appeared many times. With the read ending 3 residues before the CDR3 end, the germline J gene is used to fill in that end. V is TRBV20-1 and J is TRBJ2-3; 10 nucleotides agree with TRBD2. The CDR3 contains 15 residues. J gave up 2 bases and V 5 bases, and 7 bases lay outside the gene matches. Germline V gene lookup returns CDR1 DFQATT and CDR2 SNEGSKA (reference sequence). Incomplete CDR3 DNA: TGCAGTGCTCCAGGGACTAGCGCGTACACAGATACG. Amino acids: CSAPGTSAYTDT. The complete CDR3 reads CSAPGTSAYTDTQYF.